This entry features one T cell receptor beta chain sequence. Its antigen is not identified. Sequenced by immunoSEQ multiplex PCR; TCRdb stores in-frame clones only, minus some. The table lists some 60,000 clones, about nine tenths of them singletons. The record originates from a study of PD-1 blockade in classical Hodgkin lymphoma. About the research overall: Treatment was intravenous nivolumab, 3 mg/kg every 2 weeks, until progression.

Whole-study findings and limits: Reasons behind the repertoire differences stay unclear, perhaps disease activity or earlier therapy.

Germline assignment: CDR1 LNHDA and CDR2 SQIVND (reference sequence). The CDR3 covers 11 residues. The V end was cut by 3 bases, the J end by 4 bases, with 4 bases between. The patients all showed relapse after autologous stem cell transplantation, while their brentuximab vedotin exposure varied. Under best response, outcomes were complete response, partial response or progressive disease. The receptor was isolated from a human donor with classical Hodgkin lymphoma. The material sequenced was peripheral blood mononuclear cells (PBMCs), taken at baseline. J is TRBJ2-7 and V is TRBV19; D gene uncertain. For the CDR3, the DNA is TGTGCCAGTAGTATGGGGTACGAGCAGTACTTC. Encoded protein: CASSMGYEQYF.